The following is a T cell receptor beta chain sequence with its context. This clonotype was seen more than once but under ten times. Its target antigen remains unknown. Base qualities are not provided; no much larger clone lies one nucleotide away. At the junction V is shortened by 4 bases and J by 6 bases; bases outside the gene matches: 2. Sequences SGHAT (CDR1) and FQNNGV (CDR2) are obtained from the germline V gene. The CDR3 runs 13 residues from the cysteine to the phenylalanine. This entry keeps only the CDR3 DNA: 39 bases, framed from base 1. Interpreted using the paper, the time point label stands for: patch test 1, 2 weeks after DPC sensitization. In light of the paper, this sample's treatment or condition label describes: therapeutic diphenylcyclopropenone sensitization with weekly scalp DPC. At each patch-test visit, blood was drawn before the patch test was applied. Eligible patients were aged 18 to 70, diagnosed with alopecia, deemed suitable for DPC therapy, and excluded if pregnant. Total RNA was extracted from unfractionated whole blood that had been collected in Tempus Blood RNA tubes.

Preparation of the library involved RACE. The sequencer was a NextSeq 500. Library preparation attached unique molecular identifiers to individual cDNA molecules for quantitative, reproducible TCR counting. For every blood RNA sample, sequencing covered both the TCR alpha and TCR beta chains. The published analysis was carried out like this. Samples had a median of 95,638 TCRs, with a range from about 23,224 to 750,000. V, J and CDR3 annotation of the TCR reads was carried out using the Decombinator software suite. For PS versus PT1 abundance plots, all samples were subsampled to the same number of TCRs (28,000). TCRs were defined as expanded if absent before sensitization and observed at least eight times at the 2-week time point. The raw public data were reprocessed by TCRdb itself: fastp quality trimming at Q25, MiXCR clonotype calling, in-frame beta chains only. For every CDR3 protein sequence, its rows merge into one entry that carries the most common genes and DNA. Here the V and J calls rest on TCRdb's processing, not on the authors' analysis. A total of 75,000 to 100,000 distinct CDR3 sequences appear in this sample, approximately 13% of them only once. The leading ten clones occupy approximately 2% of the sample.

The data stem from a study of human T cells and chemical hapten exposure listed by TCRdb under 2021. The study in broad terms: For sensitization, 2% DPC in acetone was applied to an approximately 2 cm by approximately 2 cm area of upper inner arm skin. Throughout the study period of about 23 weeks, patients also received therapeutic DPC doses to the scalp every week. Patch testing was done on the upper back using Finn chambers containing 0.01% DPC, and results were scored after 6 days according to International Contact Dermatitis Research Group standards. Alopecia areata with under or over 50% scalp involvement, alopecia totalis and alopecia universalis were represented in the patient cohort, which was mostly female. Libraries were pooled for sequencing, and variation in per-sample TCR yields was attributed mainly to small differences in library volumes within the pool. The study tracked peripheral blood TCR repertoire changes in vivo during primary and secondary sensitization to the hapten diphenylcyclopropenone (DPC) in alopecia patients. Patient blood was sampled pre-sensitization (week 0) and at 2, 6 and about 24 weeks after DPC sensitization. For TCR sequencing, blood came from about 28 alopecia patients at anywhere from one to four time points (pre-sensitization, 2, 6 and 24 weeks).

What the work shows at the level of the full study, not this receptor alone: No change with DPC sensitization was found in the number of TCRs above 1 in 1000 frequency, and no evidence of global repertoire structure alterations was found. Patch test score correlated positively with the number of PT1 expanded TCRs, reaching significance at thresholds 8, 16 and 32 but not at 4. Because every patient had alopecia, a presumed autoimmune disease, the patients' immune response might differ from that of healthy individuals. Expanded TCRs formed significantly more large CDR3 similarity clusters than pre-sensitization or healthy control sets, consistent with antigen-driven responses. Repeated subsampling changed both the strength of the expansion versus patch-test correlation and the threshold at which that correlation became significant.

Recombination joined TRBV11-2 with TRBJ2-1; a stretch of 8 junction bases matches TRBD1. This TCR came from a woman aged 40 to 55 with alopecia areata. Some clones in this sample may be carry-over from other donors' samples. The specimen comprised whole blood, sampled in connection with sensitization to the hapten diphenylcyclopropenone (DPC). The CDR3 region reads CASSSDRVNEQFF. The DNA reads as follows: TGTGCCAGCAGCTCGGACAGGGTCAATGAGCAGTTCTTC.